These 5 T cell receptor beta chains came from one sample sequenced in a study of cytomegalovirus exposure and HLA in healthy donors. Measured with immunoSEQ multiplex PCR; TCRdb has only the in-frame clones, and not every one. The table includes 150,000 to 200,000 clones, around 87% detected once. What was sequenced was PBMCs. Receptors originate from a woman in her 30s in good health and CMV-seronegative.

The chain has TRBV6-5 and TRBJ2-1; 8 bases line up with TRBD2. The trim removed 4 bases at V and 4 bases at J, leaving 9 bases unmatched. Germline loops: CDR1 MNHEY, CDR2 SVGAGI. The CDR3 totals 16 residues. DNA for the CDR3: TGTGCCAGCAGTTCAACCAGACTAGCGATGTACAATGAGCAGTTCTTC. As protein: CASSSTRLAMYNEQFF.

This rearrangement joins TRBV27 to TRBJ2-5; 8 bases fit TRBD2. The CDR3 runs 15 residues. V dropped 6 bases and J dropped 5; count of bases not matched to a gene: 11. Germline loops: CDR1 MNHEY, CDR2 SMNVEV (reference sequence). The DNA for the CDR3 is TGTGCCAGCAGCCGGGAGGGACTCTATTCGGAGACCCAGTACTTC. This gives the protein CASSREGLYSETQYF.

The chain joins TRBV14 to TRBJ1-2; the match to TRBD1 covers 9 bases. Germline trimming cut 1 base from V and 14 bases from J; bases unmatched to any gene: 8. CDR1 is SGHDN, CDR2 FVKESK, per germline. The CDR3 is 13 residues long. The CDR3 sequence is CASSQAPTGTGTF. CDR3 nucleotide sequence: TGTGCCAGCAGCCAAGCTCCGACCGGGACAGGGACCTTC.

The chain has TRBV2 and TRBJ1-1; 9 bases align to TRBD1. Germline V gene sequence: CDR1 SNHLY, CDR2 FYNNEI. J was trimmed by 10 bases and V by 4 bases; bases with no gene match: 10. The CDR3 length is 14 residues. CDR3 sequence (DNA): TGTGCCAGCAGTGCAACCGGGACAGGGAGCGGAGCTTTCTTT. Protein sequence: CASSATGTGSGAFF.

The rearrangement uses TRBV7-7 and TRBJ1-1; D call uncertain. The germline V gene encodes CDR1 SSHAT and CDR2 FNYEAQ (reference sequence). Deletions cut 0 bases from V and 1 base from J, with 3 bases between. CDR3 length: 13 residues. For the CDR3, the DNA is TGTGCCAGCAGCTTAGCAGCGAACACTGAAGCTTTCTTT. It encodes CASSLAANTEAFF.